Listed here are 10 T cell receptor beta chains from one sample, sequenced in a study of response to subunit inactivated influenza vaccine (dated by TCRdb to the late 2010s). Receptors were amplified or captured by RT-PCR. For sequencing, an Illumina HiSeq 2500 was employed. The public sequencing data were trimmed at Q25 with fastp and processed into clonotypes with MiXCR by TCRdb, which kept only in-frame beta chains. A single entry per CDR3 protein holds the most common genes and DNA from its merged rows. Across this sample there are 250,000 to 350,000 distinct CDR3 sequences, with approximately 23% seen only once. The ten largest clones add up to 10% of the sample. Here the sequenced sample was PBMCs from blood, taken less than 22 months after vaccination. The receptor set was obtained from a man between 50 and 70 years old who received an inactivated influenza vaccine. Donor details come from another sample of the same person, matched by shared clones.

This clonotype was seen more than once but under ten times. The chain has TRBV18 and TRBJ2-7; D is perhaps TRBD1 (5 bases). Trimming pared 5 bases from V and 2 bases from J, leaving 7 bases between. This CDR3 comprises 12 residues. CDR1 and CDR2 (germline): KGHSH, LQKENI. The DNA for the CDR3 is TGTGCCAGCTCAGAGGACACCTACGAGCAGTACTTC. As protein: CASSEDTYEQYF.

This chain connects TRBV10-3 to TRBJ2-7; possibly TRBD1 or TRBD2 for D (5 bases each). Germline values: CDR1 ENHRY, CDR2 SYGVKD. The CDR3 sequence is 14 residues long. V lost 3 bases to trimming and J lost 0 bases, with 9 bases between them. CDR3 in amino acids: CAISEVGTSYEQYF. CDR3 DNA sequence: TGTGCCATCAGTGAAGTAGGGACCTCCTACGAGCAGTACTTC.

The chain employs TRBV11-2 and TRBJ2-1; D may correspond to TRBD1 or TRBD2 (5 bases each). V was clipped by 6 bases and J by 7 bases, with 19 bases between them. CDR3 length equals 15 residues. Germline V gene lookup returns CDR1 SGHAT and CDR2 FQNNGV. In nucleotides, the CDR3 is TGTGCCAGCAGACCTGACCCGGGGCCGGGAAATGAGCAGTTCTTC. Protein sequence: CASRPDPGPGNEQFF. Combining the CDR3 with reference TRBV11-2 and TRBJ2-1 gives the whole variable domain EAGVAQSPRYKIIEKRQSVAFWCNPISGHATLYWYQQILGQGPKLLIQFQNNGVVDDSQLPKDRFSAERLKGVDSTLKIQPAKLEDSAVYLCASRPDPGPGNEQFFGPGTRLTVL.

The J gene is TRBJ1-1, the V gene TRBV5-1; D unresolved. The CDR3 is 13 residues long. V was pared by 0 bases and J by 3 bases, with 6 bases between. In germline, CDR1 is SGHRS, CDR2 YFSETQ. CDR3 nucleotides: TGCGCCAGCAGCTTGGTTCAGGACACTGAAGCTTTCTTT. It translates to CASSLVQDTEAFF.

The CDR3 nucleotides read TGTGCCAGCAGCTTAGACAGATTGGAGACCCAGTACTTC. Protein product: CASSLDRLETQYF. V usage is TRBV11-2 and J usage is TRBJ2-5; D not certain. V was pared by 0 bases and J by 5 bases, with 7 bases between. This CDR3 has 13 residues. The V gene's germline CDR1 is SGHAT and CDR2 FQNNGV.

A few counts support this clonotype. The rearrangement uses TRBV16 and TRBJ1-6; possible D gene TRBD1, 5 bases. CDR1 and CDR2 (germline): KGHSY, FQNENV. The germline V and J ends were trimmed by 1 base and 2 bases, with 6 bases remaining between them. This CDR3 has 15 amino acids. Written as DNA, the CDR3 is TGTGCCAGCAGCCAATGGGGACCCTATAATTCACCCCTCCACTTT. Its protein is CASSQWGPYNSPLHF.

Ten or more counts support this clonotype. The chain links TRBV29-1 to TRBJ1-1, with TRBD1 identical over 7 bases. This CDR3 spans 16 amino acids. J gave up 6 bases and V 2 bases, and 15 bases lay outside the gene matches. Germline CDR1 reads SQVTM; CDR2 reads ANQGSEA. CDR3 nucleotide sequence: TGCAGCGTTGAATCTGGGGGTAGGGGGCTTTTGCCTGAAGCTTTCTTT. This codes for CSVESGGRGLLPEAFF.

The genes are TRBV7-9 and TRBJ1-1; possible D gene TRBD1, 5 bases. The V gene lost 4 bases and the J gene lost 12 bases, with 18 bases spanning the gap. The CDR3 has 13 amino acids. Germline CDR1 reads SEHNR; CDR2 reads FQNEAQ (reference sequence). CDR3 sequence (DNA): TGTGCCAGCAGCTCCTCCGGGGCTGGCCCGACTTTCTTT. Its protein product is CASSSSGAGPTFF.

This chain joins TRBV3-1 and TRBJ1-5; D might be TRBD1 (5 bases). The CDR3 has 16 amino acids. V shed 4 bases and J shed 0 bases, with 13 bases lying between them. CDR1 and CDR2 (germline): LGHDT, YNNKEL (reference sequence). CDR3 residues: CASSPQEGSSNQPQHF. As DNA, the CDR3 is TGTGCCAGCAGCCCGCAAGAGGGGAGTAGCAATCAGCCCCAGCATTTT.

The chain uses TRBV2 and TRBJ2-4; D is uncertain. Trimming pared 4 bases from V and 0 bases from J, leaving 10 bases between. This CDR3 spans 15 amino acids. CDR1 is SNHLY and CDR2 is FYNNEI in the germline V gene. CDR3 DNA sequence: TGTGCCAGCAGTGGGCAGGAAGAAGCCAAAAACATTCAGTACTTC. It codes for CASSGQEEAKNIQYF.